This T cell receptor (beta chain) was sequenced in a study of Ad26.COV2.S vaccination and SARS-CoV-2 variants. About the study: Intramuscular Ad26.COV2.S doses were given once or twice, 56 days apart.

General observations from the study: Vaccinees showed greater spike-specific TCR breadth than placebo recipients.

This CDR3 region has 12 residues. Trimming cost V 4 bases and J 7 bases, with 7 bases left between them. Germline V gene data show CDR1 as WSHSY and CDR2 as SAAADI. Measured with immunoSEQ multiplex PCR; TCRdb has only the in-frame clones, and not every one. Among about 680,000 clones, around 92% were seen once, and the ten largest hold about 1.5%. This clone came up once. What it binds is unknown. Treatment in this sample: roughly 20 received Ad26.COV2.S at low or high dose, single or two shots; 5 received placebo; per-sample allocation not given. After the first vaccine or placebo injection, samples were drawn on day 63.

This chain connects TRBV10-2 to TRBJ1-4; no firm D call. This receptor was taken from a person aged 18 to 65 who received the Ad26.COV2.S COVID-19 vaccine or a placebo. Sample: peripheral blood, taken in a trial of Ad26.COV2.S vaccine versus placebo. DNA for the CDR3: TGCGCCAGCAGTGGGCGTCGTGAAAAACTGTTTTTT. As protein: CASSGRREKLFF.